The next 32 T cell receptor beta chains were all read from a single sample in a study of vaccination and CD4 T cells after COVID-19. Once obtained from cultured CD4+ T cells, the DNA was sequenced using the Oncomine TCR Beta short-read assay. TCRdb re-called the PCR reads with MiXCR, one entry per CDR3 protein. Found here are 10,000 to 15,000 distinct CDR3 sequences, about 72% of them singletons; the top ten hold 20% to 25%. Their target antigens are unknown. Treatment here: 10-day PBMC culture with coronavirus spike peptide pools or control peptides (ViraFEST assay). Sequencing was performed on CD4+ T cells from blood, cultured in vitro. The receptors derive from a human donor who had recovered from COVID-19.

CDR3 protein: CASSRGTANQPQHF. The CDR3 region has the DNA TGTGCCAGTAGTAGGGGGACAGCGAATCAGCCCCAGCATTTT. The rearrangement joins TRBV19 to TRBJ1-5; 7 bases line up with TRBD1. Germline CDR1 is LNHDA and CDR2 is SQIVND (reference sequence). The CDR3 loop spans 14 amino acids. The junction had 4 bases not matched to a gene; V was cut back by 4 bases and J by 4 bases.

The rearrangement links TRBV20-1 to TRBJ1-2; D unclear. CDR3 length: 12 amino acids. CDR1 is DFQATT, CDR2 SNEGSKA, per germline (reference sequence). The ends were cut back, 4 bases at V and 6 bases at J, with 12 bases in the middle. The CDR3 protein is CSATPGRDGYTF. CDR3 sequence (DNA): TGCAGTGCTACCCCAGGCAGAGATGGCTACACCTTC.

The J gene is TRBJ1-1, the V gene TRBV11-2; unclear D gene. Trimming left V 1 base short and J 1 base short, with 4 bases between. In germline, CDR1 is SGHAT, CDR2 FQNNGV. CDR3 length: 13 residues. The CDR3 nucleotides read TGTGCCAGCAGCTTAGTGAAGAACACTGAAGCTTTCTTT. It translates to CASSLVKNTEAFF.

V and J are TRBV24-1 and TRBJ1-2; unclear D gene. Between the trimmed V and J ends, which lost 4 bases and 8 bases, there was a span of 13 bases. Germline CDR1 reads KGHDR; CDR2 reads SFDVKD. The CDR3 covers 13 residues. CDR3 residues: CATSEPTTGGYTF. The CDR3 coding sequence is TGTGCCACCAGTGAACCGACTACCGGCGGCTACACCTTC.

The rearrangement uses TRBV28 and TRBJ2-1; unclear D gene. This CDR3 has 14 residues. Deletions cut 6 bases from V and 8 bases from J, with 17 bases between. CDR1 is MDHEN and CDR2 is SYDVKM in the germline V gene. CDR3 nucleotides: TGTGCCAGCAGCTCCTTGGCGGCAAGGTATGAGCAGTTCTTC. Protein product: CASSSLAARYEQFF.

This chain joins TRBV6-1 and TRBJ1-2, with D unclear. Trimming pared 8 bases from V and 6 bases from J, leaving 7 bases between. Germline assignment: CDR1 MNHNS and CDR2 SASEGT. This CDR3 has 10 amino acids. CDR3 amino acids: CASGLNGYTF. CDR3 in DNA: TGTGCCAGCGGCCTAAATGGCTACACCTTC.

The CDR3 nucleotides read TGTGCCAGCAGCTTAAGGGGGAATCAGCCCCAGCATTTT. Encoded protein: CASSLRGNQPQHF. The chain couples TRBV7-6 to TRBJ1-5; D might be TRBD1 (6 bases). The CDR3 totals 13 residues. Germline-derived CDR1 and CDR2 are SGHVS and FNYEAQ. Trimming left V 2 bases short and J 4 bases short, with 6 bases between.

This chain connects TRBV20-1 to TRBJ1-5; possible D gene TRBD1, 5 bases. Germline V lookup: CDR1 DFQATT, CDR2 SNEGSKA (reference sequence). Trimming stripped 6 bases from V and 7 bases from J, with 16 bases between. There are 13 residues in the CDR3. DNA for the CDR3: TGCAGTGCACCACCGGGACCGGGGCAGCCCCAGCATTTT. This gives the protein CSAPPGPGQPQHF.

The V call is TRBV11-1, the J call TRBJ2-4, with D possibly being TRBD2 (6 bases). Germline V CDR1 and CDR2: SGHAT, FQDESV (reference sequence). The CDR3 sequence is 17 residues long. Trimming pared 3 bases from V and 0 bases from J, leaving 15 bases between. CDR3 loop: CASSFSTRGSAKNIQYF. In nucleotides, the CDR3 is TGTGCCAGCAGCTTTTCTACCCGGGGGTCAGCCAAAAACATTCAGTACTTC.

The chain joins TRBV6-2 or TRBV6-3 to TRBJ2-7; D call uncertain. The CDR3 runs to 13 residues. The germline V gene has CDR1 MNHEY and CDR2 SVGEGT. The V end lost 7 bases, the J end lost 1 base, and 11 bases lay between the germline ends. In DNA form, the CDR3 reads TGTGCCAGCAAAACTCCGCAGTCCTACGAGCAGTACTTC. Translating gives CASKTPQSYEQYF.

V usage is TRBV28 and J usage is TRBJ1-2; 9 positions match TRBD1. The CDR3 has 14 amino acids. Per the germline V gene, CDR1 is MDHEN and CDR2 is SYDVKM. V shed 3 bases and J 4 bases; nucleotides not matched to a gene: 3. As DNA, the CDR3 is TGTGCCAGCAGTTTGGACAGGGGTATCTATGGCTACACCTTC. Translation gives CASSLDRGIYGYTF.

The chain has TRBV19 and TRBJ2-3; D is perhaps TRBD1 or TRBD2 (5 bases each). Per germline, CDR1 LNHDA and CDR2 SQIVND (reference sequence). This CDR3 has 18 residues. Trimming shortened V by 5 bases and J by 1 base, and 22 bases separated the two germline ends. The CDR3: CASSLSRRGVWGTDTQYF. DNA of the CDR3: TGTGCCAGTAGTCTTAGTCGAAGAGGGGTGTGGGGCACAGATACGCAGTATTTT.

The rearrangement joins TRBV15 to TRBJ1-1, with D uncertain. The V gene lost 5 bases and the J gene lost 1 base, with 11 bases spanning the gap. Germline CDR1 and CDR2: LNHNV and YYDKDF (reference sequence). This CDR3 is built from 14 residues. Here the CDR3 reads CATSGLGRNTEAFF. CDR3 nucleotides: TGTGCCACCAGCGGCTTGGGAAGGAACACTGAAGCTTTCTTT.

The genes are TRBV6-2 or TRBV6-3 and TRBJ1-2; D not certain. V dropped 2 bases and J dropped 5 bases, with 15 bases sitting between them. The CDR3 runs 15 residues. The germline gives CDR1 MNHEY, CDR2 SVGEGT. The CDR3 protein is CASSYNRASSYGYTF. Here the CDR3 DNA reads TGTGCCAGCAGTTACAATCGGGCGTCCTCGTATGGCTACACCTTC.

This chain connects TRBV28 to TRBJ1-4, with D perhaps matching TRBD1 (6 bases). The V and J ends lost 5 bases and 8 bases respectively, with 6 bases between them. The CDR3 runs 11 residues. Germline CDR1 is MDHEN and CDR2 is SYDVKM. The CDR3 coding sequence is TGTGCCAGCAGTGACAGGGAAAAACTGTTTTTT. Encoded protein: CASSDREKLFF.

The chain has TRBV20-1 and TRBJ1-5; 9 bases agree with TRBD1. CDR1 and CDR2 (germline): DFQATT, SNEGSKA (reference sequence). V was clipped by 3 bases and J by 4 bases; unmatched bases: 1. The CDR3 extends over 13 amino acids. The CDR3 DNA sequence: TGCAGTGCTAGGACAGGGGGGAATCAGCCCCAGCATTTT. Amino acids: CSARTGGNQPQHF.

This clonotype was seen more than once but under ten times. The chain joins TRBV20-1 to TRBJ1-2; 7 positions match TRBD1. Germline trimming cut 3 bases from V and 1 base from J; bases unmatched to any gene: 2. Per the germline V gene, CDR1 is DFQATT and CDR2 is SNEGSKA (reference sequence). This CDR3 contains 13 residues. The DNA of the CDR3 is TGCAGTGCTAGGGGACAGTATAACTATGGCTACACCTTC. This translates into CSARGQYNYGYTF.

This clonotype appeared a few times. This sequence joins TRBV28 and TRBJ1-2; no clear D gene. V dropped 7 bases and J dropped 5 bases, with 20 bases sitting between them. The CDR3 totals 15 residues. Germline V CDR1 and CDR2: MDHEN, SYDVKM. The CDR3 DNA reads as TGTGCCAGCAAAGGCCAGATTGTCCCGGGTTATGGCTACACCTTC. Its translation is CASKGQIVPGYGYTF.

This clonotype was seen only a few times. The CDR3 reads CASSLVLAESSYEQYF. The CDR3 bases are TGTGCCAGCAGCTTAGTATTAGCGGAGAGCTCCTACGAGCAGTACTTC. The V and J genes are TRBV7-2 and TRBJ2-7; maybe TRBD2 (6 bases). Germline V CDR1 and CDR2: SGHTA, FQGNSA. Trimming pared 1 base from V and 0 bases from J, leaving 13 bases between. The length of the CDR3 is 16 residues.

The rearrangement uses TRBV6-2 or TRBV6-3 and TRBJ2-7; D perhaps matches TRBD1 (6 bases). The ends were cut back, 5 bases at V and 7 bases at J, with 12 bases in the middle. Germline CDR1 is MNHEY and CDR2 is SVGEGT. This CDR3 region has 12 residues. The CDR3 loop is CASSTQGWEQYF. CDR3 DNA sequence: TGTGCCAGCAGTACACAGGGTTGGGAGCAGTACTTC.

V and J are TRBV10-2 and TRBJ2-4; TRBD2 aligns across 11 bases. The V segment lost 4 bases and the J segment 1 base; nucleotides outside the gene matches: 3. CDR3 length: 16 residues. Germline values: CDR1 WSHSY, CDR2 SAAADI. CDR3 loop: CASSGLAGGAKNIQYF. The CDR3 DNA sequence: TGCGCCAGCAGTGGCCTAGCGGGAGGTGCCAAAAACATTCAGTACTTC.

This chain connects TRBV7-6 to TRBJ2-2; a possible D gene is TRBD1 (6 bases). Germline assignment: CDR1 SGHVS and CDR2 FNYEAQ. The ends were cut back, 5 bases at V and 4 bases at J, with 11 bases in the middle. This CDR3 is 14 amino acids long. The CDR3 bases are TGTGCCAGCAGCGATCAACAGGGCACCGGGGAGCTGTTTTTT. Translating gives CASSDQQGTGELFF. Drawing the rest from reference TRBV7-6 and TRBJ2-2, the complete variable domain is GAGVSQSPRYKVTKRGQDVALRCDPISGHVSLYWYRQALGQGPEFLTYFNYEAQQDKSGLPNDRFSAERPEGSISTLTIQRTEQRDSAMYRCASSDQQGTGELFFGEGSRLTVL.

The J gene is TRBJ2-7, the V gene TRBV20-1; 13 nucleotides match TRBD2. CDR1 is DFQATT and CDR2 is SNEGSKA in the germline V gene (reference sequence). Germline trimming cut 3 bases from V and 0 bases from J; bases unmatched to any gene: 5. This CDR3 is 16 amino acids long. The CDR3 region has the DNA TGCAGTGCTAGCGGGACTAGCGGGATTAGCTCCTACGAGCAGTACTTC. Translation gives CSASGTSGISSYEQYF.

The V gene is TRBV15, the J gene TRBJ1-1; D may be TRBD1 (6 bases). V lost 7 bases and J 1 base, leaving 13 bases between the germline ends. The CDR3 extends over 14 amino acids. The germline gives CDR1 LNHNV, CDR2 YYDKDF (reference sequence). CDR3 DNA: TGTGCCACCACTCGAGGGGACACGAACACTGAAGCTTTCTTT. Its protein is CATTRGDTNTEAFF.

This clonotype was picked up a small number of times. This chain uses TRBV24-1 with TRBJ2-7; 8 nucleotides line up with TRBD1. V trimming: 3 bases; J trimming: 0 bases; junction bases outside the gene matches: 9. Germline CDR1 reads KGHDR; CDR2 reads SFDVKD. This CDR3 region has 17 residues. The CDR3 nucleotides read TGTGCCACCAGTGATGTCCCTCAGGGGGCAAGCTCCTACGAGCAGTACTTC. Amino acid sequence: CATSDVPQGASSYEQYF.

In its sample, this clonotype was seen once. CDR3 coding DNA: TGTGCCAGCAGTAGGAGGACAGGGTCGGGAAACACCATATATTTT. Translated, it gives CASSRRTGSGNTIYF. The chain joins TRBV12-3 or TRBV12-4 to TRBJ1-3; 8 bases match TRBD1. V was pared by 5 bases and J by 4 bases, with 7 bases of the junction left unmatched. The length of the CDR3 is 15 residues.

This sequence joins TRBV6-5 and TRBJ1-2; the D gene is possibly TRBD1 (5 bases). The CDR3 sequence is 14 residues long. The V end lost 3 bases, the J end lost 8 bases, and 16 bases lay between the germline ends. Germline V gene sequence: CDR1 MNHEY, CDR2 SVGAGI. The CDR3 loop reads CASSYVGATGGYTF. The CDR3 DNA sequence: TGTGCCAGCAGTTATGTCGGGGCCACGGGAGGCTACACCTTC.

The chain couples TRBV6-5 to TRBJ1-6; 7 bases line up with TRBD1. CDR3 length equals 15 residues. Unmatched junction bases numbered 8, after V lost 2 bases and J lost 10 bases. Germline-derived CDR1 and CDR2 are MNHEY and SVGAGI. The CDR3 is CASSYRGQLQSPLHF. Written as DNA, the CDR3 is TGTGCCAGCAGTTACCGGGGACAGTTGCAATCACCCCTCCACTTT.

The chain uses TRBV20-1 and TRBJ2-1, with 11 bases fitting TRBD2. Matching the DNA end better, TRBJ2-7 makes the J call doubtful. CDR3 length: 19 residues. CDR1 and CDR2 (germline): DFQATT, SNEGSKA (reference sequence). CDR3 sequence reads: CSARVRPGLAEGRFNEQYF. In DNA form, the CDR3 reads TGCAGTGCTAGAGTCCGACCGGGACTAGCGGAGGGGAGGTTCAACGAGCAGTACTTC.

The V gene is TRBV7-2, the J gene TRBJ1-6, with 8 bases identical to TRBD1. Germline loops: CDR1 SGHTA, CDR2 FQGNSA. Trimming at V came to 0 bases and at J to 7 bases, leaving 11 bases not matched to a gene. The CDR3 runs 18 residues. The CDR3 DNA reads as TGTGCCAGCAGCTTAGCCCCCACAGGGGGGTACGGGAATTCACCCCTCCACTTT. Its translation is CASSLAPTGGYGNSPLHF.

Remarks on this clonotype: At one end, the junction sequence differs from germline, possibly due to a read error. The V gene is TRBV28, the J gene TRBJ1-2, with 7 bases that match TRBD1. The CDR3 consists of 14 residues. Looked up from germline, CDR1 is MDHEN and CDR2 is SYDVKM. The CDR3 coding sequence is TGTGCCAGCAGTTTAGACAGGGAGCACTATGGCTATACCTTC. Protein sequence: CASSLDREHYGYTF.

The chain employs TRBV10-3 and TRBJ2-7; TRBD2 agrees at 9 bases. This CDR3 has 14 residues. Germline V gene lookup returns CDR1 ENHRY and CDR2 SYGVKD. V dropped 4 bases and J dropped 2; count of bases not matched to a gene: 3. CDR3: CAISGTSEAYEQYF. In DNA form, the CDR3 reads TGTGCCATCAGTGGGACTAGCGAAGCCTACGAGCAGTACTTC.